A selection of T cell receptor beta chains follows, all from one sample in a study of breast tumors, draining lymph nodes, adjacent tissues. TCRdb redid the calling of the multiplex PCR reads with MiXCR, one entry per CDR3 protein. Seen here are roughly 86,000 distinct CDR3 sequences, under 25% observed once, and the top ten hold about 2.4%. Sequenced input: axillary lymph node tissue. The receptors originated from a female donor with breast cancer. Some clones in this sample may be carry-over from other donors' samples. Both conserved end residues are trimmed from each CDR3. The order of the fields is CDR3 protein, V gene.

SARVGSYEQY	TRBV20-1
SARGGSNSNEQF	TRBV20-1
ASSSTGTSGTATYEQY	TRBV7-9
ASSIRSGLAGPREQF	TRBV7-2
ASSLVGFGANVLT	TRBV5-4
ASSLLLTNQPQH	TRBV28
ASSVRQGVYGYT	TRBV5-8
ASSGLAGAGAYNEQF	TRBV5-5
SASSIAGADQETQY	TRBV20-1
SVDKTAEAF	TRBV29-1
ASSYPGLAGEDEQY	TRBV6-2/TRBV6-3
ASSLGGGVVYGYT	TRBV7-2
SARSPSLNEKLF	TRBV20-1
SARDLPGLAGARPYEQY	TRBV20-1
AWTLADTQY	TRBV30
ASSLEYNTGELF	TRBV7-8
ASSKSWSTDYGYT	TRBV27
SAFTGQGRVRNEQF	TRBV29-1
ASRSLRPDTGELF	TRBV7-9
ASSYGLLAGGDEQY	TRBV6-2/TRBV6-3
ASSNTGTGDEQY	TRBV19
ASRLTGADEQF	TRBV6-2/TRBV6-3
SVEQAVGNEQC	TRBV29-1
ASRTQLAGATYEQY	TRBV10-1
ASSFTRYEQY	TRBV28
ASSIPGSYGCT	TRBV9
ASTSGWGGVYEQY	TRBV5-6
SARDFITRSYEQY	TRBV20-1